The 14 T cell receptor beta chains presented below share a single source sample, sequenced in a study of CD8 T cells in Susac syndrome (dated by TCRdb to about 2019). Library construction relied on the immunoSEQ multiplex PCR assay. RNA was extracted with the RNeasy kit and 0.5 to 1 ug was reverse transcribed using random hexamers. TCRdb reworked the public reads: Q25 trimming with fastp, MiXCR clone assembly, productive beta chains retained. Every entry covers one CDR3 protein and lists the most common genes and DNA from its rows. This sample holds some 300,000 distinct CDR3 sequences; approximately 85% were observed only once. The ten largest account for approximately 0.2% of the sample. The specimen was CD8+ T cells from PBMCs. These receptors were obtained from a human donor with multiple sclerosis.

V and J are TRBV30 and TRBJ2-7; tentatively, D is TRBD1 or TRBD2 (5 bases each). The germline CDR1 and CDR2 sequences are GTSNPN and SVGIG (reference sequence). V was trimmed by 3 bases and J by 2 bases, leaving 14 bases between them. The CDR3 has 14 amino acids. This CDR3 reads CAWSAGLGAYEQYF. The CDR3 nucleotides read TGTGCCTGGAGCGCCGGTTTGGGGGCCTACGAGCAGTACTTC.

The chain couples TRBV13 to TRBJ2-3; perhaps TRBD1 as D (5 bases). V dropped 2 bases and J dropped 2 bases, with 8 bases sitting between them. This CDR3 has 14 residues. Germline CDR1 reads PRHDT; CDR2 reads FYEKMQ (reference sequence). The CDR3 reads CASSLRQFTDTQYF. The CDR3 DNA reads as TGTGCCAGCAGCTTAAGACAGTTCACAGATACGCAGTATTTT.

The chain has TRBV28 and TRBJ2-1, with D unclear. The V gene lost 6 bases and the J gene lost 2 bases, with 11 bases spanning the gap. This CDR3 has 14 residues. Germline CDR1 and CDR2: MDHEN and SYDVKM. Written as DNA, the CDR3 is TGTGCCAGCAGCCCCGAACCGACCTACAATGAGCAGTTCTTC. This sequence encodes CASSPEPTYNEQFF.

This clonotype was recorded once. This sequence joins TRBV28 and TRBJ2-7; the D gene is possibly TRBD1 (5 bases). Between the trimmed V and J ends, which lost 2 bases and 5 bases, there was a span of 13 bases. This CDR3 spans 14 amino acids. The germline V gene has CDR1 MDHEN and CDR2 SYDVKM. The CDR3 sequence is CASSLQGLGHEQYF. The CDR3 region has the DNA TGTGCCAGCAGTTTACAGGGCCTCGGGCACGAGCAGTACTTC.

The chain couples TRBV4-2 to TRBJ2-3; possible D gene TRBD2, 6 bases. Germline V gene lookup returns CDR1 LGHNA and CDR2 YNFKEQ. This CDR3 contains 16 residues. Trimming removed 0 bases at V and 5 bases at J, with 15 bases between. The CDR3 protein is CASSQDRTGVQDTQYF. As DNA, the CDR3 is TGTGCCAGCAGCCAAGATCGGACGGGAGTCCAAGATACGCAGTATTTT.

This CDR3 is CAWNPGLGNQPQHF. The CDR3 DNA reads TGTGCCTGGAATCCAGGGTTGGGCAATCAGCCCCAGCATTTT. The rearrangement links TRBV30 to TRBJ1-5; D possibly corresponds to TRBD1 (5 bases). The CDR3 runs 14 residues. Deletions cut 4 bases from V and 2 bases from J, with 12 bases between. Per the germline V gene, CDR1 is GTSNPN and CDR2 is SVGIG (reference sequence).

This clonotype was counted only a few times. Here the CDR3 DNA reads TGCGCCAGCAGCCAAGAACCGCTGAACAGGGGCTCGCACGAGCAGTACTTC. Its protein product is CASSQEPLNRGSHEQYF. The chain joins TRBV4-3 to TRBJ2-7, with 7 bases matching TRBD1. Germline V gives CDR1 LGHNA, CDR2 YSLEER. CDR3 length: 17 amino acids. V lost 0 bases and J lost 5; bases outside the gene matches: 13.

This clonotype appeared once. The chain joins TRBV11-2 to TRBJ2-5; no clear D gene. Germline-derived CDR1 and CDR2 are SGHAT and FQNNGV. This CDR3 has 14 residues. Trimming took 3 bases from V and 1 from J, leaving 9 bases between them. CDR3 coding DNA: TGTGCCAGCAGCTTTGTGAACACCCAAGAGACCCAGTACTTC. Protein sequence: CASSFVNTQETQYF.

V usage is TRBV4-3 and J usage is TRBJ2-7; possible D gene TRBD1, 6 bases. The CDR3 loop spans 17 amino acids. The ends were cut back, 0 bases at V and 6 bases at J, with 21 bases in the middle. The germline V gene encodes CDR1 LGHNA and CDR2 YSLEER. The CDR3 loop reads CASSQDYLRGLGLEQYF. The CDR3 nucleotides are TGCGCCAGCAGCCAAGATTATCTCAGGGGTCTGGGGCTCGAGCAGTACTTC.

This clonotype has a handful of counts. The J gene is TRBJ1-4, the V gene TRBV27; possible D gene TRBD1, 6 bases. Trimming left V 7 bases short and J 6 bases short, with 12 bases between. Per germline, CDR1 MNHEY and CDR2 SMNVEV (reference sequence). The CDR3 sequence is 13 residues long. The CDR3 reads CASKSGDDEKLFF. The CDR3 DNA is TGTGCCAGCAAGTCAGGGGACGATGAAAAACTGTTTTTT.

Only one count was recorded for this clonotype. This chain links TRBV12-3 or TRBV12-4 with TRBJ1-5; D gene unclear. CDR3 length equals 14 residues. The V and J ends lost 5 bases and 0 bases respectively, with 8 bases between them. CDR3 coding DNA: TGTGCCAGCAGTCAAGAATATAGCAATCAGCCCCAGCATTTT. Amino acid sequence: CASSQEYSNQPQHF.

V usage is TRBV4-3 and J usage is TRBJ1-2; no clear D. CDR3 length: 15 amino acids. The V gene lost 3 bases and the J gene lost 5 bases, with 16 bases spanning the gap. CDR1 and CDR2 (germline): LGHNA, YSLEER. In DNA form, the CDR3 reads TGCGCCAGCAGCCAGAGGGCCCGACCATTTTATGGCTACACCTTC. The encoded protein is CASSQRARPFYGYTF.

This chain links TRBV15 with TRBJ2-5, with D maybe TRBD1 (6 bases). This CDR3 contains 15 residues. Germline lookup yields CDR1 LNHNV and CDR2 YYDKDF (reference sequence). The germline V and J ends were trimmed by 1 base and 1 base, with 10 bases remaining between them. Here the CDR3 reads CATSRVLDSQETQYF. The DNA for the CDR3 is TGTGCCACCAGCAGAGTATTGGACAGCCAAGAGACCCAGTACTTC.

The chain couples TRBV11-2 to TRBJ2-3, with unresolved D. Germline CDR1 and CDR2: SGHAT and FQNNGV. This CDR3 is built from 15 residues. Deletions cut 2 bases from V and 1 base from J, with 10 bases between. CDR3 in DNA: TGTGCCAGCAGCTTATTCGGCAGAGGCACAGATACGCAGTATTTT. Encoded protein: CASSLFGRGTDTQYF.